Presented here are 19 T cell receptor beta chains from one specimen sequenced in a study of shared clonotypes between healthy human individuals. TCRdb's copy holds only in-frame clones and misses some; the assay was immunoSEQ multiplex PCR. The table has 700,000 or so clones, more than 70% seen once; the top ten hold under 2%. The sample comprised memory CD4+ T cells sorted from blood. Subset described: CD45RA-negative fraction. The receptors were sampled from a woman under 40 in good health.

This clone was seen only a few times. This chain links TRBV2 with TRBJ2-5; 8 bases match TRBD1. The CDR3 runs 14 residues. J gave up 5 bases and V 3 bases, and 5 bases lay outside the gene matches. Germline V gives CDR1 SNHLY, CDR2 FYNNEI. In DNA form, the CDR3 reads TGTGCCAGCAGTGAGCAGGGGGCTTGGGAGACCCAGTACTTC. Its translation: CASSEQGAWETQYF.

The CDR3 here is CASSPGGTGKTGELFF. CDR3 nucleotide sequence: TGTGCCAGTAGTCCAGGAGGGACGGGGAAGACCGGGGAGCTGTTTTTT. This sequence joins TRBV19 and TRBJ2-2, with D perhaps matching TRBD2 (6 bases). Germline CDR1 LNHDA, CDR2 SQIVND (reference sequence). This CDR3 spans 16 amino acids. Trimming pared 5 bases from V and 5 bases from J, leaving 18 bases between.

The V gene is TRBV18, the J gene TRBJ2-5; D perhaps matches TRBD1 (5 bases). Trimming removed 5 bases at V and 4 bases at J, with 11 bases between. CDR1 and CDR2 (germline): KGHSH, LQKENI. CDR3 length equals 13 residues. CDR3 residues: CASSAQGGETQYF. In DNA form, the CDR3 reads TGTGCCAGCTCAGCTCAGGGTGGAGAGACCCAGTACTTC.

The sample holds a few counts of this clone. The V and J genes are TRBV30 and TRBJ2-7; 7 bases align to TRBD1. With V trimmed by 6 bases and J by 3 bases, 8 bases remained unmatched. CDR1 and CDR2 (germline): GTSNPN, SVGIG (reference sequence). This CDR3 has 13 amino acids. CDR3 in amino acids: CACRPGGIYEQYF. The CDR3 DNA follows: TGTGCCTGCAGACCAGGGGGAATCTACGAGCAGTACTTC.

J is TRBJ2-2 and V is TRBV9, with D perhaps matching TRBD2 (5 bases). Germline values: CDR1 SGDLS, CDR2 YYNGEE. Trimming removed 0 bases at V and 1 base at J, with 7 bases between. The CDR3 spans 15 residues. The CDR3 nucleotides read TGTGCCAGCAGCGTAGGAGGGAGGAACACCGGGGAGCTGTTTTTT. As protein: CASSVGGRNTGELFF. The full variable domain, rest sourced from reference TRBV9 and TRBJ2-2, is DSGVTQTPKHLITATGQRVTLRCSPRSGDLSVYWYQQSLDQGLQFLIQYYNGEERAKGNILERFSAQQFPDLHSELNLSSLELGDSALYFCASSVGGRNTGELFFGEGSRLTVL.

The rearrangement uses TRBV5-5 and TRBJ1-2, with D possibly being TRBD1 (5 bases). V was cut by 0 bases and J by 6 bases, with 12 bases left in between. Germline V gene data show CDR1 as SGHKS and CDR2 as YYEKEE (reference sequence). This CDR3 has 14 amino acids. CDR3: CASSLGDSTHGYTF. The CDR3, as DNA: TGTGCCAGCAGCTTGGGGGACTCTACACATGGCTACACCTTC.

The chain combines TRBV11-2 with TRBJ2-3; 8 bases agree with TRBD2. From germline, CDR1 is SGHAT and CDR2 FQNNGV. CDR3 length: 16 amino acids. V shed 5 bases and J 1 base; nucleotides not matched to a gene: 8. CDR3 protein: CASSIRPGGGTDTQYF. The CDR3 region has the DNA TGTGCCAGCAGCATACGACCCGGGGGGGGCACAGATACGCAGTATTTT.

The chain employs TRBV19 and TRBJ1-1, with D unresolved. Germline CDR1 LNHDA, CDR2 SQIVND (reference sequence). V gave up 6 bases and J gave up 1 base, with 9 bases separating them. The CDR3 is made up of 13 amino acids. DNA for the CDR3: TGTGCCAGTAGGCAAACAACGAACACTGAAGCTTTCTTT. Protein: CASRQTTNTEAFF.

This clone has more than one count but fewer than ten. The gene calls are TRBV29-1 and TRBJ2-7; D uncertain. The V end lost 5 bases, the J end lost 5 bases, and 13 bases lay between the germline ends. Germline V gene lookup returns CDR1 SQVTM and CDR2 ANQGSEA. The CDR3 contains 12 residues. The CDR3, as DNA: TGCAGCGTTCAAGGCTCGACGGACGAGCAGTACTTC. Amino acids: CSVQGSTDEQYF.

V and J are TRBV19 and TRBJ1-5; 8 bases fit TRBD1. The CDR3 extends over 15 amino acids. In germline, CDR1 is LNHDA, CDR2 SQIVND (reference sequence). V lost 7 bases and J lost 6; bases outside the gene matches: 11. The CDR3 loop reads CASKGQGALGQPQHF. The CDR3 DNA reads TGTGCCAGTAAGGGGCAGGGGGCGCTGGGTCAGCCCCAGCATTTT.

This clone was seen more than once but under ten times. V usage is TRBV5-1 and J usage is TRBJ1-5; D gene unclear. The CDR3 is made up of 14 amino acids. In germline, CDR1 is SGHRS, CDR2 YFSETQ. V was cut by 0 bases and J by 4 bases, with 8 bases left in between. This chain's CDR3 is CASSLDAGNQPQHF. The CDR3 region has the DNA TGCGCCAGCAGCTTGGACGCGGGGAATCAGCCCCAGCATTTT.

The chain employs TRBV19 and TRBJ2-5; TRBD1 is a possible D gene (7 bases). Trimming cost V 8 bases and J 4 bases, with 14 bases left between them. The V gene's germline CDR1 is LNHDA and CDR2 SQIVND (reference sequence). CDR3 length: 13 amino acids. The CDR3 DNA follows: TGTGCCAGTGGGACTCAGGGGGGAGAGACCCAGTACTTC. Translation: CASGTQGGETQYF.

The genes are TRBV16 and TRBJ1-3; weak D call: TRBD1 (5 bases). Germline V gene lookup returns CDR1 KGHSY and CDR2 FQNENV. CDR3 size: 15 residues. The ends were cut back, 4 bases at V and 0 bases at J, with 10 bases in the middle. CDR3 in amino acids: CASSRDSFSGNTIYF. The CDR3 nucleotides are TGTGCCAGCAGCCGAGACAGCTTCTCTGGAAACACCATATATTTT.

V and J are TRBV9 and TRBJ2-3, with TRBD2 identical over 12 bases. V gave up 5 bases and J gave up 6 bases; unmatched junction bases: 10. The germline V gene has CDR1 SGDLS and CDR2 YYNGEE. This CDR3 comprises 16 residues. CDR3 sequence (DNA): TGTGCCAGCAGTGTAATGGGGCTAGCGGGAGGGGATACGCAGTATTTT. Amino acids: CASSVMGLAGGDTQYF.

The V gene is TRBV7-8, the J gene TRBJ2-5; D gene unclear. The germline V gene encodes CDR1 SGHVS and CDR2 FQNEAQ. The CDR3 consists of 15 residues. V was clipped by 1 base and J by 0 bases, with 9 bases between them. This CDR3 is CASSLVVFYQETQYF. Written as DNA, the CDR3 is TGTGCCAGCAGCTTAGTGGTTTTCTACCAAGAGACCCAGTACTTC.

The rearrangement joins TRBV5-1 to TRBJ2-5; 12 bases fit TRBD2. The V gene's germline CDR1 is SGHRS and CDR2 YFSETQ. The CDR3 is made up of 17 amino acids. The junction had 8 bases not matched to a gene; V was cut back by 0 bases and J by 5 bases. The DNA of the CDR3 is TGCGCCAGCAGCTTGGTCGCCGGGACTAGCGGGCGGGAGACCCAGTACTTC. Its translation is CASSLVAGTSGRETQYF.

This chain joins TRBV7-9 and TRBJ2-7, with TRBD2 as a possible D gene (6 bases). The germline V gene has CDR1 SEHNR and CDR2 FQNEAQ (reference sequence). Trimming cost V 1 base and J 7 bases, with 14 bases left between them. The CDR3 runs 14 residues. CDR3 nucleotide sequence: TGTGCCAGCAGCTTAGGCGGGGAGGTTCGGGAGCAGTACTTC. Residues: CASSLGGEVREQYF. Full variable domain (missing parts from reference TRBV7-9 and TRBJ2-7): DTGVSQNPRHKITKRGQNVTFRCDPISEHNRLYWYRQTLGQGPEFLTYFQNEAQLEKSRLLSDRFSAERPKGSFSTLEIQRTEQGDSAMYLCASSLGGEVREQYFGPGTRLTVT.

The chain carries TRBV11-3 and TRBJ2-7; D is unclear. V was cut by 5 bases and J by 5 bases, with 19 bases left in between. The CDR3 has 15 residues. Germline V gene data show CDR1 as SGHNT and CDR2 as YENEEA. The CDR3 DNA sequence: TGTGCCAGCAGCCCACACTCCATCTCCCGTCACGAGCAGTACTTC. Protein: CASSPHSISRHEQYF.

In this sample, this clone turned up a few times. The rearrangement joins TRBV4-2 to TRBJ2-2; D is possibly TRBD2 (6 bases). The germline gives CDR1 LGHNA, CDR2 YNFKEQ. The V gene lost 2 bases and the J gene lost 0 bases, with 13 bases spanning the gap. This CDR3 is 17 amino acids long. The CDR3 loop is CASSQSSWEANTGELFF. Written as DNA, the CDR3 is TGTGCCAGCAGCCAATCTTCGTGGGAGGCGAACACCGGGGAGCTGTTTTTT.